Below are 19 T cell receptor beta chains sequenced from a single sample in a study of blood T cells in healthy people across ages. A second PCR of 7 to 11 cycles used a sample-barcoded 5' primer and a J-beta primer mix. One entry per CDR3 protein, called by TCRdb with MiXCR from the 5' RACE reads. The repertoire has more than 800,000 distinct CDR3 sequences, under 55% of them found once; the top ten carry approximately 20%. Sequencing used blood. The receptors originated from a woman aged 60-70 years in good health.

The J gene is TRBJ2-5, the V gene TRBV20-1; weak D call: TRBD2 (5 bases). Between the trimmed V and J ends, which lost 3 bases and 11 bases, there was a span of 22 bases. The CDR3 extends over 14 amino acids. Germline CDR1 and CDR2: DFQATT and SNEGSKA (reference sequence). The DNA for the CDR3 is TGCAGTGCTAGTAGGGTACTAGTTGGGGATGAGCAGTACTTC. As protein: CSASRVLVGDEQYF.

The rearrangement uses TRBV4-2 and TRBJ2-2; no reliable D call. CDR3 length equals 13 residues. V dropped 0 bases and J dropped 1 base, with 0 bases sitting between them. Germline CDR1 is LGHNA and CDR2 is YNFKEQ. The CDR3 is CASSQENTGELFF. CDR3 DNA: TGTGCCAGCAGCCAAGAGAACACCGGGGAGCTGTTTTTT.

The chain carries TRBV27 and TRBJ2-5; D gene ambiguous. CDR3 length: 16 residues. Trimming stripped 4 bases from V and 1 base from J, with 16 bases between. Germline lookup yields CDR1 MNHEY and CDR2 SMNVEV (reference sequence). The CDR3 DNA follows: TGTGCCAGCAGTTCCCTAAGTCTCCTGTTCCAAGAGACCCAGTACTTC. This gives the protein CASSSLSLLFQETQYF.

This clonotype was counted only a few times. The V and J genes are TRBV29-1 and TRBJ2-7; D gene unclear. The V and J ends lost 1 base and 7 bases respectively, with 11 bases between them. The CDR3 has 12 amino acids. CDR1 is SQVTM, CDR2 ANQGSEA, per germline. The CDR3 is CSVEVSHGEQYF. As DNA, the CDR3 is TGCAGCGTTGAAGTTTCCCATGGGGAGCAGTACTTC.

The chain carries TRBV7-9 and TRBJ1-1, with unresolved D. Germline CDR1 reads SEHNR; CDR2 reads FQNEAQ (reference sequence). The CDR3 totals 12 residues. Trimming cost V 3 bases and J 3 bases, with 5 bases left between them. CDR3 sequence reads: CASSFDYTEAFF. The CDR3 DNA reads as TGTGCCAGCAGCTTTGATTACACTGAAGCTTTCTTT.

This chain joins TRBV3-1 and TRBJ2-5; D is perhaps TRBD1 or TRBD2 (5 bases each). Germline-derived CDR1 and CDR2 are LGHDT and YNNKEL (reference sequence). V was pared by 0 bases and J by 11 bases, with 19 bases between. The CDR3 spans 15 residues. The CDR3 spells CASSQDRQGTREQYF. The CDR3 region has the DNA TGTGCCAGCAGCCAAGATCGGCAGGGAACGAGGGAGCAGTACTTC.

J is TRBJ2-5 and V is TRBV7-2; D may correspond to TRBD1 or TRBD2 (6 bases each). V was cut by 5 bases and J by 9 bases, with 19 bases left in between. The CDR3 is 14 residues long. Germline lookup yields CDR1 SGHTA and CDR2 FQGNSA. CDR3 sequence: CASSLGQSGEAQYF. The DNA for the CDR3 is TGTGCCAGCAGCCTCGGACAGTCTGGGGAGGCCCAGTACTTC.

The rearrangement uses TRBV12-5 and TRBJ1-5; 12 bases map to TRBD1. Per germline, CDR1 LGHNT and CDR2 FRNRAP. The trim removed 9 bases at V and 5 bases at J, leaving 8 bases unmatched. The CDR3 has 15 amino acids. The CDR3 here is CASQGTGGADQPQHF. As DNA, the CDR3 is TGTGCTAGCCAGGGGACAGGGGGCGCCGATCAGCCCCAGCATTTT.

This clonotype was seen more than once but under ten times. This chain uses TRBV7-2 with TRBJ2-1; tentative D call: TRBD2 (6 bases). Germline V gene data show CDR1 as SGHTA and CDR2 as FQGNSA. V was clipped by 2 bases and J by 0 bases, with 11 bases between them. The CDR3 is made up of 16 amino acids. The CDR3 DNA follows: TGTGCCAGCAGCTTAAACGGAGCGGGCTCCTACAATGAGCAGTTCTTC. Encoded protein: CASSLNGAGSYNEQFF.

This clonotype was counted many times. This sequence joins TRBV5-1 and TRBJ1-6, with no clear D. Per germline, CDR1 SGHRS and CDR2 YFSETQ. V was shortened by 0 bases and J by 8 bases, with 6 bases between the two germline ends. The CDR3 extends over 13 amino acids. As DNA, the CDR3 is TGCGCCAGCAGCTTGGATGTGGATTCACCCCTCCACTTT. Amino acids: CASSLDVDSPLHF.

This clonotype was picked up a small number of times. The J gene is TRBJ2-3, the V gene TRBV7-2; 11 positions match TRBD2. Unmatched junction bases numbered 12, after V lost 1 base and J lost 3 bases. This CDR3 has 19 residues. The germline gives CDR1 SGHTA, CDR2 FQGNSA. The CDR3 region is CASSLVGGTSGSYTDTQYF. DNA for the CDR3: TGTGCCAGCAGCTTAGTTGGCGGAACTAGCGGGAGTTATACAGATACGCAGTATTTT.

This clonotype has a count of ten or more. This sequence joins TRBV20-1 and TRBJ2-3; D is unresolved. Trimming stripped 3 bases from V and 4 bases from J, with 5 bases between. The germline V gene encodes CDR1 DFQATT and CDR2 SNEGSKA (reference sequence). CDR3 size: 11 residues. The CDR3 DNA reads as TGCAGTGCTAGCCACCCAGATACGCAGTATTTT. Amino acid sequence: CSASHPDTQYF.

As DNA, the CDR3 is TGTGCCAGCAGTTTCGATTCGGGTGGGTCCTACGAGCAGTACTTC. Encoded protein: CASSFDSGGSYEQYF. The chain joins TRBV27 to TRBJ2-7; D gene unclear. Trimming pared 3 bases from V and 1 base from J, leaving 13 bases between. The length of the CDR3 is 15 residues. Germline V gene data show CDR1 as MNHEY and CDR2 as SMNVEV (reference sequence).

The CDR3 loop is CASSGLVSYEQYF. The CDR3 bases are TGTGCCAGCAGCGGGCTAGTTTCCTACGAGCAGTACTTC. The chain links TRBV13 to TRBJ2-7; D unclear. Germline lookup yields CDR1 PRHDT and CDR2 FYEKMQ (reference sequence). V lost 5 bases and J lost 1, with 9 bases in between. This CDR3 is 13 amino acids long. Full variable domain (rest looked up from reference TRBV13 and TRBJ2-7): AAGVIQSPRHLIKEKRETATLKCYPIPRHDTVYWYQQGPGQDPQFLISFYEKMQSDKGSIPDRFSAQQFSDYHSELNMSSLELGDSALYFCASSGLVSYEQYFGPGTRLTVT.

Turning to this clonotype: This may stem from a read error, because a much larger clone lies one nucleotide away. In nucleotides, the CDR3 is TGTGCCTGCAGCTCAACGGGACTCCCCTCCGAGCAGTACTTC. It translates to CACSSTGLPSEQYF. The genes are TRBV7-2 and TRBJ2-5, with a weak D call TRBD2 (6 bases). The closer fit of TRBJ2-7 to the DNA end suggests the J call may be wrong. The CDR3 spans 14 residues. Germline CDR1 is SGHTA and CDR2 is FQGNSA.

The chain carries TRBV15 and TRBJ2-1, with TRBD2 matching 15 bases. This CDR3 is 20 amino acids long. In germline, CDR1 is LNHNV, CDR2 YYDKDF (reference sequence). Losses at the gene ends were 5 bases for V and 0 bases for J; bases not matched to a gene: 11. DNA for the CDR3: TGTGCCACCAGCGGCCCTCCGGGACTAGCGGGAGGTAACTCCTACAATGAGCAGTTCTTC. This encodes CATSGPPGLAGGNSYNEQFF. Based on the CDR3 plus reference TRBV15 and TRBJ2-1, the full variable domain is DAMVIQNPRYQVTQFGKPVTLSCSQTLNHNVMYWYQQKSSQAPKLLFHYYDKDFNNEADTPDNFQSRRPNTSFCFLDIRSPGLGDTAMYLCATSGPPGLAGGNSYNEQFFGPGTRLTVL.

The chain joins TRBV7-6 to TRBJ2-4; D perhaps matches TRBD2 (5 bases). The CDR3 is made up of 14 amino acids. V lost 4 bases and J lost 6, with 13 bases in between. Germline V gene sequence: CDR1 SGHVS, CDR2 FNYEAQ. In DNA, the CDR3 is TGTGCCAGCAGCTCACCCGACGGAGGAAACATTCAGTACTTC. Translating gives CASSSPDGGNIQYF.

This clonotype appeared many times. The chain couples TRBV29-1 to TRBJ2-1; no definite D call. Germline V gene data show CDR1 as SQVTM and CDR2 as ANQGSEA. V lost 0 bases and J lost 4, with 16 bases in between. This CDR3 comprises 16 residues. This CDR3 is CSVEDSNRLSYNEQFF. CDR3 nucleotides: TGCAGCGTTGAAGATTCGAACAGACTTTCTTACAATGAGCAGTTCTTC.

V and J are TRBV6-1 and TRBJ2-7; 7 nucleotides agree with TRBD1. V dropped 6 bases and J dropped 4; count of bases not matched to a gene: 9. The CDR3 is 14 residues long. Germline V gives CDR1 MNHNS, CDR2 SASEGT. The CDR3 loop reads CASRPQGKKYEQYF. The CDR3 bases are TGTGCCAGCAGACCACAGGGGAAAAAGTACGAGCAGTACTTC.